This is a list of T cell receptor beta chains from one sample in a study of blood T cells in healthy people across ages. MiXCR, applied by TCRdb to the 5' RACE reads, yields one record per CDR3 protein. The table lists roughly 720,000 distinct CDR3 sequences, approximately 55% of them singletons. Material: blood. These receptors were obtained from an elderly man in good health. The CDR3 runs from the conserved cysteine through the conserved F or W. The order of the fields is J gene, D gene, V gene, clone size, CDR3 DNA, CDR3 protein. The D gene is left open where the match is weak. Size tells how often a clone was seen (once, few, many) or the class of an expanded clone, and some rows leave it out.

J: TRBJ2-5; D: TRBD2; V: TRBV20-1; size: -; DNA: TGCAGTGCTAGAGAGACTAGCGGGAGGCTGGGGGAGCAGTACTTC; CDR3: CSARETSGRLGEQYF
J: TRBJ2-5; D: -; V: TRBV3-1; size: few; DNA: TGTGCCAGCAGCCAAGATGAGACCCAGTACTTC; CDR3: CASSQDETQYF
J: TRBJ2-5; D: TRBD1; V: TRBV28; size: -; DNA: TGTGCCGGTCGGACAGGGGGCGTCGGGGAGACCCAGTACTTC; CDR3: CAGRTGGVGETQYF
J: TRBJ2-7; D: -; V: TRBV2; size: -; DNA: TGTGCCAGCAGTGGGCCCCTAGCAGGGCCCCAGTACTTC; CDR3: CASSGPLAGPQYF
J: TRBJ2-3; D: TRBD1; V: TRBV9; size: few; DNA: TGTGCCAGCGAAACTACAGCGGGACAGGGGGCCTTCGGCACAGATACGCAGTATTTT; CDR3: CASETTAGQGAFGTDTQYF
J: TRBJ1-2; D: -; V: TRBV29-1; size: -; DNA: TGCAGCGTGACGGACAGTCAGAGGGGCTACACCTTC; CDR3: CSVTDSQRGYTF
J: TRBJ2-7; D: -; V: TRBV5-5; size: -; DNA: TGTGCCAGCAGCCCCCGGACGGGGCTGGGGGCTTCCTACGAGCAGTACTTC; CDR3: CASSPRTGLGASYEQYF
J: TRBJ2-7; D: -; V: TRBV7-2; size: -; DNA: TGTGCCAGCAGCCCCTGGGACACGGGCTACGAGCAGTACTTC; CDR3: CASSPWDTGYEQYF
J: TRBJ2-7; D: -; V: TRBV4-1; size: -; DNA: TGCGCCAGCAGCCAAGTAGTTGCCCATGAGCAGTACTTC; CDR3: CASSQVVAHEQYF
J: TRBJ2-4; D: TRBD2; V: TRBV12-3/TRBV12-4; size: -; DNA: TGTGCCAGCAGTTTAGAGGGACTAGGGACAAACATTCAGTACTTC; CDR3: CASSLEGLGTNIQYF
J: TRBJ2-7; D: -; V: TRBV29-1; size: -; DNA: TGCAGCGTTGTGACAGGAATTGGCTACGAGCAGTACTTC; CDR3: CSVVTGIGYEQYF
J: TRBJ2-7; D: TRBD2; V: TRBV7-2; size: -; DNA: TGTGCCAGCAGCTCCAGCGGGACCGGTCTCGAGCAGTACTTC; CDR3: CASSSSGTGLEQYF
J: TRBJ1-1; D: TRBD1; V: TRBV3-1; size: -; DNA: TGTGCCAGCAGAGGGGAGTGGGGACAGCGAGCTTTCTTT; CDR3: CASRGEWGQRAFF
J: TRBJ2-3; D: TRBD2; V: TRBV7-3; size: -; DNA: TGTGCCAGCAGCCCGAGGACTAGCGGGATTTTTACAGATACGCAGTATTTT; CDR3: CASSPRTSGIFTDTQYF
J: TRBJ1-4; D: -; V: TRBV7-2; size: few; DNA: TGTGCCAGCAGCTCCACCACCGCAGGGAGAACTAATGAAAAACTGTTTTTT; CDR3: CASSSTTAGRTNEKLFF
J: TRBJ2-1; D: TRBD2; V: TRBV5-1; size: -; DNA: TGCGCCAGCAGCTTGGCGGCTAGCGGGAATGAGCAGTTCTTC; CDR3: CASSLAASGNEQFF
J: TRBJ2-5; D: -; V: TRBV27; size: -; DNA: TGTGCCAGCCGACCGAGTAGGGGAGAGACCCAGTACTTC; CDR3: CASRPSRGETQYF
J: TRBJ2-5; D: TRBD1; V: TRBV29-1; size: -; DNA: TGCAGCGTTGAAGAGCAGGGACAGGCTTTAAATGAGCAGTACTTC; CDR3: CSVEEQGQALNEQYF
J: TRBJ1-1; D: -; V: TRBV29-1; size: few; DNA: TGCAGCGTTCTGGGGGGAGGGAACACTGAAGCTTTCTTT; CDR3: CSVLGGGNTEAFF
J: TRBJ1-1; D: -; V: TRBV5-1; size: -; DNA: TGCGCCAGCAGCCGACAGCTCATGAACACTGAAGCTTTCTTT; CDR3: CASSRQLMNTEAFF
J: TRBJ2-7; D: -; V: TRBV7-2; size: -; DNA: TGTGCCAGCAGCTCGCTCATGGGAAATTACGAGCAGTACTTC; CDR3: CASSSLMGNYEQYF
J: TRBJ1-5; D: TRBD1; V: TRBV20-1; size: -; DNA: TGCAGTGCTAGAGAAGCCGGACAGGTCAATCAGCCCCAGCATTTT; CDR3: CSAREAGQVNQPQHF
J: TRBJ2-1; D: -; V: TRBV11-2; size: -; DNA: TGTGCCAGCAGCTCCTACTCCCCGGGACAGGGGTGGGGACTAGCGGCCTACAATGAGCAGTTCTTC; CDR3: CASSSYSPGQGWGLAAYNEQFF
J: TRBJ2-7; D: -; V: TRBV27; size: -; DNA: TGTGCCAGCATGGGGGCTTCCTACGAGCAGTACTTC; CDR3: CASMGASYEQYF